This TCR beta chain was identified during a study of cytomegalovirus exposure and HLA in healthy donors. Details on this clone: Antigen specificity is unknown.

The study ran its PCR with 60 Vbeta and 13 Jbeta primers. TCRdb's table, derived via immunoSEQ multiplex PCR, lists solely in-frame clones and lacks some. The sample comprises under 200,000 clones, approximately 75% of which are singletons, and 1.5% to 2% rests with the top ten. The CDR3 is made up of 15 amino acids. V dropped 6 bases and J dropped 7; count of bases not matched to a gene: 9. Germline V gene lookup returns CDR1 MNHEY and CDR2 SMNVEV (reference sequence). Study-wide findings and caveats: It is likely that the observed cluster of highly shared sequence variants was a sequencing artifact.

The specimen was PBMCs. This sequence was found in a woman under 30 in good health and CMV-seronegative. J is TRBJ1-6 and V is TRBV27; 7 nucleotides agree with TRBD1. The CDR3 DNA is TGTGCCAGCAGCCAAAGGGACAGTCAGAATTCACCCCTCCACTTT. Translating gives CASSQRDSQNSPLHF.